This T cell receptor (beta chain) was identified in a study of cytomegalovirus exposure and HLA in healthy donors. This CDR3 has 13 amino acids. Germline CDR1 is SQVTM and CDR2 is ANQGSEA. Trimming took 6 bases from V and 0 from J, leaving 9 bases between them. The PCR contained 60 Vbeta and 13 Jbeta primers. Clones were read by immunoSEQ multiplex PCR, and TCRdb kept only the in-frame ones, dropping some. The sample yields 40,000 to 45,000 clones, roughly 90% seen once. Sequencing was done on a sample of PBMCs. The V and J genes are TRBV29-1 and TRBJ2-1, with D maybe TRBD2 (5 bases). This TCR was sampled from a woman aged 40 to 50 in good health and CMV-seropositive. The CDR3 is CSVRGSSYNEQFF. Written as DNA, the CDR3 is TGCAGCGTCCGGGGAAGCTCCTACAATGAGCAGTTCTTC.